A single sample gave rise to the 8 T cell receptor beta chains below, sequenced in a study of technical replicates of blood from several donors. This table comes from immunoSEQ multiplex PCR, and its TCRdb copy is limited to in-frame clones, with some not included. In the table there are about 80,000 clones, 90% to 95% of which are singletons. The sequenced sample consisted of T cells isolated from PBMCs. The receptor set was obtained from a human donor in good health.

V usage is TRBV27 and J usage is TRBJ2-5, with 12 bases that match TRBD2. This CDR3 is 17 amino acids long. Germline CDR1 and CDR2: MNHEY and SMNVEV (reference sequence). V gave up 5 bases and J gave up 4 bases; unmatched junction bases: 11. CDR3 in amino acids: CASSHTGLAGFRETQYF. The CDR3 bases are TGTGCCAGCAGTCACACAGGACTAGCGGGGTTTCGAGAGACCCAGTACTTC.

This chain joins TRBV6-5 and TRBJ1-1, with D perhaps TRBD1 (5 bases). Trimming left V 2 bases short and J 5 bases short, with 12 bases between. From germline, CDR1 is MNHEY and CDR2 SVGAGI. CDR3 size: 14 residues. CDR3 residues: CASSYGGGYTEAFF. For the CDR3, the DNA is TGTGCCAGCAGTTACGGTGGGGGGTATACTGAAGCTTTCTTT.

This chain uses TRBV11-3 with TRBJ1-4; tentatively, D is TRBD1 (5 bases). This CDR3 spans 15 amino acids. V was clipped by 0 bases and J by 8 bases, with 13 bases between them. The germline CDR1 and CDR2 sequences are SGHNT and YENEEA. This chain's CDR3 is CASSLDRGSEEKLFF. The CDR3 DNA reads as TGTGCCAGCAGCTTAGATAGGGGATCGGAGGAAAAACTGTTTTTT. Together with reference TRBV11-3 and TRBJ1-4, the CDR3 gives the full variable domain: EAGVVQSPRYKIIEKKQPVAFWCNPISGHNTLYWYLQNLGQGPELLIRYENEEAVDDSQLPKDRFSAERLKGVDSTLKIQPAELGDSAVYLCASSLDRGSEEKLFFGSGTQLSVL.

The chain links TRBV6-1 to TRBJ2-1; 9 positions agree with TRBD2. CDR3 length equals 13 residues. The germline CDR1 and CDR2 sequences are MNHNS and SASEGT. V dropped 6 bases and J dropped 10; count of bases not matched to a gene: 7. For the CDR3, the DNA is TGTGCCAGCAGACTAGCGGGTAATATGGAGCAGTTCTTC. Residues: CASRLAGNMEQFF.

The chain couples TRBV19 to TRBJ2-1; 11 positions match TRBD1. The CDR3 sequence is 13 residues long. Per the germline V gene, CDR1 is LNHDA and CDR2 is SQIVND (reference sequence). The V and J ends lost 7 bases and 7 bases, in that order; junction bases with no gene match: 3. The CDR3 spells CASTGTGGNEQFF. CDR3 nucleotides: TGTGCCAGTACCGGGACAGGGGGGAATGAGCAGTTCTTC.

This chain connects TRBV6-1 to TRBJ1-5; unclear D gene. The germline V gene encodes CDR1 MNHNS and CDR2 SASEGT. This CDR3 contains 15 residues. Deletions cut 5 bases from V and 4 bases from J, with 15 bases between. CDR3: CASSPTASENQPQHF. The CDR3 DNA sequence: TGTGCCAGCAGTCCAACAGCATCCGAAAATCAGCCCCAGCATTTT.

The chain combines TRBV6-6 with TRBJ1-1; a weak D match, TRBD1 (5 bases). Germline CDR1 MNHNY, CDR2 SVGAGI (reference sequence). The V gene lost 2 bases and the J gene lost 8 bases, with 12 bases spanning the gap. CDR3 length equals 13 residues. CDR3 nucleotide sequence: TGTGCCAGCAGTTACGGAGGGTCAGGGGAAGCTTTCTTT. Translated: CASSYGGSGEAFF.

J is TRBJ2-7 and V is TRBV7-2; TRBD1 aligns across 8 bases. This CDR3 comprises 13 residues. CDR1 and CDR2 (germline): SGHTA, FQGNSA. Unmatched junction bases numbered 3, after V lost 5 bases and J lost 3 bases. CDR3 sequence (DNA): TGTGCCAGCAGCCCAACAGGGGGCTACGAGCAGTACTTC. It codes for CASSPTGGYEQYF.